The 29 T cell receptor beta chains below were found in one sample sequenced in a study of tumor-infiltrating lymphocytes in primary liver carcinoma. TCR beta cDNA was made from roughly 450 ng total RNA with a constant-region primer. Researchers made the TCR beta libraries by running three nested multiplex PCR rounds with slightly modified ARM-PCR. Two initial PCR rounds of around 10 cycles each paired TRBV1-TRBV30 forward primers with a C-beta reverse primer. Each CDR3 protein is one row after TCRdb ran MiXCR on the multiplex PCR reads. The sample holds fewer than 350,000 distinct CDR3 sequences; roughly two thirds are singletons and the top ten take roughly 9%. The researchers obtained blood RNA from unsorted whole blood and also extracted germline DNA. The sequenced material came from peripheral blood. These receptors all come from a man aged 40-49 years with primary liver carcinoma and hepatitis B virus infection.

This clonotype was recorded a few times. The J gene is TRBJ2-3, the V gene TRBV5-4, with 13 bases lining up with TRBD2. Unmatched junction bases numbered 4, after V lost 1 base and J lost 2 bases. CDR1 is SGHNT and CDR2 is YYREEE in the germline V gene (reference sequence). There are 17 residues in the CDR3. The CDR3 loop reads CASSLMTSGRNTDTQYF. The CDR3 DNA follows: TGTGCCAGCAGCTTGATGACTAGCGGGAGGAACACAGATACGCAGTATTTT.

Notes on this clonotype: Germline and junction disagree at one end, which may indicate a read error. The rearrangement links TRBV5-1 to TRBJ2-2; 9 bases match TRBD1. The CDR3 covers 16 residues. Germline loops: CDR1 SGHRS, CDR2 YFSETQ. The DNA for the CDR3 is TGCGCCAGCAGACATCCGGGACAGGGAGACACAGGGGACCTGTTTTTT. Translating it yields CASRHPGQGDTGDLFF.

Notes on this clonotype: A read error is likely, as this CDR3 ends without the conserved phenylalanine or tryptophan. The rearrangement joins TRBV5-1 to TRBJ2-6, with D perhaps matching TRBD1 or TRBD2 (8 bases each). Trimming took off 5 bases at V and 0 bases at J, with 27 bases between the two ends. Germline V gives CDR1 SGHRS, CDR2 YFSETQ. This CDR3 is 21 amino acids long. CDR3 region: CASRSGGGGSGTFSGANVLTL. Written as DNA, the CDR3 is TGCGCCAGCAGGTCAGGGGGCGGCGGTAGCGGGACTTTCTCTGGGGCCAACGTCCTGACTCTC.

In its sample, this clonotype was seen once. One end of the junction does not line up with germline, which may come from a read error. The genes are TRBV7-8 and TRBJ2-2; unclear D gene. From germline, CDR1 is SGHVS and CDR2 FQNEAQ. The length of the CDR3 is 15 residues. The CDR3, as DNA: TGCGCCAGCAGCTTATTGGGCCGATACACCGGGGAGCTGTTTTTT. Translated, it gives CASSLLGRYTGELFF. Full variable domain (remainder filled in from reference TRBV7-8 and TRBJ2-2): GAGVSQSPRYKVAKRGQDVALRCDPISGHVSLFWYQQALGQGPEFLTYFQNEAQLDKSGLPSDRFFAERPEGSVSTLKIQRTQQEDSAVYLCASSLLGRYTGELFFGEGSRLTVL.

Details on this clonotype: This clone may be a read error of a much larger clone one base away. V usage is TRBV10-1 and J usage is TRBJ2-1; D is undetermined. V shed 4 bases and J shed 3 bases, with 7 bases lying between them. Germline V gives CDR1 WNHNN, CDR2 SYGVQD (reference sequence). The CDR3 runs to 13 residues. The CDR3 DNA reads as TGCGCCAGCAGTGGGGATATCTACAATGAGCAGTTCTTC. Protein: CASSGDIYNEQFF.

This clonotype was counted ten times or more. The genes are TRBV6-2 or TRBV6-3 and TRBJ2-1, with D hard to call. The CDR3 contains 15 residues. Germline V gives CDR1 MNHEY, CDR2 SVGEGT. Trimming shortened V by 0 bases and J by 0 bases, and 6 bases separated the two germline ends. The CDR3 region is CASSYSEPSYNEQFF. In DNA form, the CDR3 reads TGTGCCAGCAGTTACTCTGAACCCTCCTACAATGAGCAGTTCTTC.

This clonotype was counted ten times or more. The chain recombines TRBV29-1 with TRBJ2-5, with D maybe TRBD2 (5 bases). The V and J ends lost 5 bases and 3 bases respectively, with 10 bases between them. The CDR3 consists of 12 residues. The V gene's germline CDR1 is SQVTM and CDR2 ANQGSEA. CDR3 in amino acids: CSVNLGKETQYF. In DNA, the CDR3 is TGCAGCGTTAATCTCGGGAAAGAGACCCAGTACTTC.

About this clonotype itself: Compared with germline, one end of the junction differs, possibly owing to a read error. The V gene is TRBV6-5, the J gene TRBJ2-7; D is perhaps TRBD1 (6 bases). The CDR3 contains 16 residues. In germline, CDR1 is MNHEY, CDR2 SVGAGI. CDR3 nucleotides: TGTACCAGCAGTTACTCGAGGGCCAGGACAGACTACAAGCAGTACTTC. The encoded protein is CTSSYSRARTDYKQYF.

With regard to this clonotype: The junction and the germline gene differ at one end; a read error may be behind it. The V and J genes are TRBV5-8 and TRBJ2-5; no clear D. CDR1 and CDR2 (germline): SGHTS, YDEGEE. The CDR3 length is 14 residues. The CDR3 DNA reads TGTACCAGCAGCCCGGTTTGGGGAAAAGAGACCCAGTACTTC. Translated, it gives CTSSPVWGKETQYF. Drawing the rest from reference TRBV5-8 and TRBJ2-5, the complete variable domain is EAGVTQSPTHLIKTRGQQATLRCSPISGHTSVYWYQQALGLGLQFLLWYDEGEERNRGNFPPRFSGRQFPNYSSELNVNALELEDSALYLCTSSPVWGKETQYFGPGTRLLVL.

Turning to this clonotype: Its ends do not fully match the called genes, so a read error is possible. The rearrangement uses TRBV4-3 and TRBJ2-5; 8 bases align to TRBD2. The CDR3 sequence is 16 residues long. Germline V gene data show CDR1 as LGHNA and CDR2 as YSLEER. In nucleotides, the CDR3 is TGCGCCGGCAGCCATGTATTAGCGGGGAGCCAAGAGACCCAGTACTTC. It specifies CAGSHVLAGSQETQYF.

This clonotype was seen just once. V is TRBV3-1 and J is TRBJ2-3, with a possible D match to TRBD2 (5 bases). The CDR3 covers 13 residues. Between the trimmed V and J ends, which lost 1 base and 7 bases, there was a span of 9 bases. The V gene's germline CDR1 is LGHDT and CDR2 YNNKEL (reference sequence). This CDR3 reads CASSQGEYYTQYF. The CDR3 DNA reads TGTGCCAGCAGCCAAGGGGAGTATTATACGCAGTATTTT.

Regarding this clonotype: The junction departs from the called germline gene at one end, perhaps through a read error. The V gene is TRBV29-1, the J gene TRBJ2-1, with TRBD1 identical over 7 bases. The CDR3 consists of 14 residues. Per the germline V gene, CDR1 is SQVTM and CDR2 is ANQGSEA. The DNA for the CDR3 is TGCAGCGTGGAAGGACAGGCCTCCTACAATGAGCAGTCCTTC. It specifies CSVEGQASYNEQSF.

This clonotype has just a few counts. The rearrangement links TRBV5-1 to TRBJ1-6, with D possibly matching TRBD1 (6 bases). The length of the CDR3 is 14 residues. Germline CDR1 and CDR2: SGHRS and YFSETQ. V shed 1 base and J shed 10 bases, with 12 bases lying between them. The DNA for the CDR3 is TGCGCCAGCAGCTTGAAGGACAGAGACTCACCCCTCCACTTT. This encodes CASSLKDRDSPLHF.

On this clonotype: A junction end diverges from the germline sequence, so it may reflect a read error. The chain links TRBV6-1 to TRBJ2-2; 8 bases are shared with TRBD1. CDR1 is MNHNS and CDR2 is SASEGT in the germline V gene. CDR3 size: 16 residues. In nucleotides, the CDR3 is TGTGCCGGCAGTTTTCAGGGGGCAAAAAACACCAGGGAGCTGTTTTTT. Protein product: CAGSFQGAKNTRELFF.

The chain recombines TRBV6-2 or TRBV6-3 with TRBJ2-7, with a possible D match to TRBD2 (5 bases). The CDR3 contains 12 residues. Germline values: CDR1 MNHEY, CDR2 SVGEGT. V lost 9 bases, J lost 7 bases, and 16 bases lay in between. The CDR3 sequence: CASSRTSGEQYF. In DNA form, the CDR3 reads TGTGCCAGTAGTCGAACTAGTGGAGAGCAGTACTTC.

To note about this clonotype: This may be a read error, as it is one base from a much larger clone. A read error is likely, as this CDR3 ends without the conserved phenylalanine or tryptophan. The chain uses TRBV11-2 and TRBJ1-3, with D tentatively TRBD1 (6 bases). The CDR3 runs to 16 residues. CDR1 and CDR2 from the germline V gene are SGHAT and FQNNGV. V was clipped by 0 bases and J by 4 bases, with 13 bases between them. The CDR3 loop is CASSLERRGRGNTIYL. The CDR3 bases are TGTGCCAGCAGCTTAGAACGTAGGGGGAGAGGAAACACCATATATCTT.

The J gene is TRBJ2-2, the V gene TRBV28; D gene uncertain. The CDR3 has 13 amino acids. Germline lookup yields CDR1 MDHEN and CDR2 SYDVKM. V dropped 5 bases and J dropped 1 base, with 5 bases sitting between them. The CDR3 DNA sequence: TGTGCCAGCAGTGAACAGAACACCGGGGAGCTGTTTTTT. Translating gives CASSEQNTGELFF.

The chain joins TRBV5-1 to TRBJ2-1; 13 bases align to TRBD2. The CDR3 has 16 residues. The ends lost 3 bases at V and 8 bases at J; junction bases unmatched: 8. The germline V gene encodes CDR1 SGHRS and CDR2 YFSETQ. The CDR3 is CASSSGLAGPGHEQFF. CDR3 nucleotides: TGCGCCAGCAGCTCGGGACTAGCGGGACCGGGTCATGAGCAGTTCTTC.

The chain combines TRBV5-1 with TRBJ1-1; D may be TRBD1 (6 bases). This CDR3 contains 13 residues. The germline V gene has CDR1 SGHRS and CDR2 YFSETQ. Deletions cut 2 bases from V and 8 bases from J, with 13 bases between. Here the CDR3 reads CASSFGQDREAFF. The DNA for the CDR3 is TGCGCCAGCAGCTTCGGCCAGGACAGAGAAGCTTTCTTT.

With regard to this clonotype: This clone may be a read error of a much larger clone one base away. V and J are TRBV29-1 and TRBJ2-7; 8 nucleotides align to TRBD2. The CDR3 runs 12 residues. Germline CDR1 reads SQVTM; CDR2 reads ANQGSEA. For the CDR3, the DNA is TGCAACGCAGCGGGAGAATCGGGAGAGCAGTACTTC. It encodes CNAAGESGEQYF.

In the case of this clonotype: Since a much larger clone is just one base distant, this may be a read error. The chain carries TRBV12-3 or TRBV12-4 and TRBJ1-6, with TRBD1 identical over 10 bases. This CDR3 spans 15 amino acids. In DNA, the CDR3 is TGTGTCAGCAGTTCGACAGGGGGCGCGGATTCACCCCTCCACTTT. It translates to CVSSSTGGADSPLHF.

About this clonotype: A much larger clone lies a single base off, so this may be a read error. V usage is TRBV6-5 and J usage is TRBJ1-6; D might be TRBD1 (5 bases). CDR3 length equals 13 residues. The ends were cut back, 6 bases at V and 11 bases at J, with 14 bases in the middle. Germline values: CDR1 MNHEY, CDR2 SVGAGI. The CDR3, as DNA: TGTGCCAGCAGCTCTCAGCAGACAGCACCCCTCCACTTT. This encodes CASSSQQTAPLHF.

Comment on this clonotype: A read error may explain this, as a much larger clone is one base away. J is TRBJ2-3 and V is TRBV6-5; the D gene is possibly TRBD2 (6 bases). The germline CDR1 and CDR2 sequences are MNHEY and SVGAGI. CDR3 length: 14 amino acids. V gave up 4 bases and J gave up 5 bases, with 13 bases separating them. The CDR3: CASSLAELIDTQYF. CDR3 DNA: TGTGCCAGCAGTTTAGCGGAGCTCATAGATACGCAGTATTTT.

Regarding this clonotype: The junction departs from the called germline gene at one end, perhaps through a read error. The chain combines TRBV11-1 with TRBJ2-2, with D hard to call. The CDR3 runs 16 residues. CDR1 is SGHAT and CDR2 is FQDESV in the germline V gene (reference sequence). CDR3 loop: CTSSFTWRLNTGELFF. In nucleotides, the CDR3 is TGTACCAGCAGCTTCACCTGGAGACTGAACACCGGGGAGCTGTTTTTT.

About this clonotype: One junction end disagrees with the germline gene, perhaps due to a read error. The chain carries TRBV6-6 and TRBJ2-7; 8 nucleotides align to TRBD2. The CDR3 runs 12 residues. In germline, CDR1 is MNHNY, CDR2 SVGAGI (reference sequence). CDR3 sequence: CASSRGGYERYF. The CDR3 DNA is TGTGCCAGTAGTCGGGGGGGGTACGAGCGGTACTTC.

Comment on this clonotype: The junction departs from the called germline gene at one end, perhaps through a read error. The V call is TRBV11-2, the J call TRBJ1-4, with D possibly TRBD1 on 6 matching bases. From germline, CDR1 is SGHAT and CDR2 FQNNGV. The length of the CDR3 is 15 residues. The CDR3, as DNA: TGTGCCAGCACCTTGGGGGCCGCCGTGAATGAGAAACTGTTTTTT. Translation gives CASTLGAAVNEKLFF.

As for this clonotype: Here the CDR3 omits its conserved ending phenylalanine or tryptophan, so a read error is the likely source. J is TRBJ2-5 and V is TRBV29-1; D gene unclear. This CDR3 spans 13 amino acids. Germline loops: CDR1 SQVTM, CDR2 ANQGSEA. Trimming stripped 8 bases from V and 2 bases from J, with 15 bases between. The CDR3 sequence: CSIAAPLQETQYL. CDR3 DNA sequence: TGCAGCATTGCGGCCCCCCTGCAAGAGACCCAGTACTTA.

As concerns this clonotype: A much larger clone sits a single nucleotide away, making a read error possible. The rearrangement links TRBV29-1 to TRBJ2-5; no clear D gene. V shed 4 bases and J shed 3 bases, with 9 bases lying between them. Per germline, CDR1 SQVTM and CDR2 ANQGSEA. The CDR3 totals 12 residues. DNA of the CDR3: TGCAGCGTTGTGATAGGGAAAGAGACCCAGTACTTC. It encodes CSVVIGKETQYF.

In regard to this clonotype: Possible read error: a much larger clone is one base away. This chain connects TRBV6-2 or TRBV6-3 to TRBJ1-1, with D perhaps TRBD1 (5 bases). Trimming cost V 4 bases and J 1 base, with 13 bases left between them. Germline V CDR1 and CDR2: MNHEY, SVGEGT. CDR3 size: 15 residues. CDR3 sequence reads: CASSSLGGWNTEAFF. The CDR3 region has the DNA TGTGCCAGCAGTTCCCTGGGGGGTTGGAACACTGAAGCTTTCTTT.